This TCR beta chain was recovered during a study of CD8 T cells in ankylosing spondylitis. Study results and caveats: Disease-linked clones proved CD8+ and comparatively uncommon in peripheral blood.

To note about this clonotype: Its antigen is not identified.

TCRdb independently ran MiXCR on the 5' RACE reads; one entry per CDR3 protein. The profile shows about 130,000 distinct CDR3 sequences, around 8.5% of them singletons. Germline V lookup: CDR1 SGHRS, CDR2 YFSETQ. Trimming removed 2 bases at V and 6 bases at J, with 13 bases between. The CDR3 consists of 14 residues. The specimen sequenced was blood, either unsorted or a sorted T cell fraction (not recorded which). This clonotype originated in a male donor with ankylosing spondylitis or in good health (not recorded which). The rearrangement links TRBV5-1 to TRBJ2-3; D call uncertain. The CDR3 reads CASSFVTTPDTQYF. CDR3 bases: TGCGCCAGCAGCTTTGTTACCACCCCTGATACGCAGTATTTT.